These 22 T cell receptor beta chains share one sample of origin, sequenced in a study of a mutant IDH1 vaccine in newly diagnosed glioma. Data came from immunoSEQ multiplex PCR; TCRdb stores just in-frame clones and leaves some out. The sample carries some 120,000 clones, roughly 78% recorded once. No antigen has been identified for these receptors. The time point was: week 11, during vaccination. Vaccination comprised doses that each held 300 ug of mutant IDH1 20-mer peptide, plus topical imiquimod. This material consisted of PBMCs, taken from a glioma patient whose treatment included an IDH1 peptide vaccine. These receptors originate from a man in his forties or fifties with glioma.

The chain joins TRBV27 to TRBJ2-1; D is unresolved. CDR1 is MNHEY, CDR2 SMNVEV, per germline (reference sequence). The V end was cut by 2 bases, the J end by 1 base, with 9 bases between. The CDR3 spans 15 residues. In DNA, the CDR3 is TGTGCCAGCAGTTTAGTGCCAGCGTCCTACAATGAGCAGTTCTTC. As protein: CASSLVPASYNEQFF.

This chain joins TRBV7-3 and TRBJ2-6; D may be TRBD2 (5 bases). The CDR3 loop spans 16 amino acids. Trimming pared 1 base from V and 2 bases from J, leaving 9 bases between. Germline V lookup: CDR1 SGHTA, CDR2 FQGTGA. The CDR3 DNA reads TGTGCCAGCAGCTTAATGGTCGGGGCTGGGGCCAACGTCCTGACTTTC. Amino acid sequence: CASSLMVGAGANVLTF.

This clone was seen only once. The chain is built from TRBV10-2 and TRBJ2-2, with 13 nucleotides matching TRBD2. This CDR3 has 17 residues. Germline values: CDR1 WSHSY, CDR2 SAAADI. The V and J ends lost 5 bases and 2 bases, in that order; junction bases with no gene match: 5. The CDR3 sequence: CASSLTSGGINTGELFF. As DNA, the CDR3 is TGCGCCAGCAGTCTGACTAGCGGGGGGATTAACACCGGGGAGCTGTTTTTT.

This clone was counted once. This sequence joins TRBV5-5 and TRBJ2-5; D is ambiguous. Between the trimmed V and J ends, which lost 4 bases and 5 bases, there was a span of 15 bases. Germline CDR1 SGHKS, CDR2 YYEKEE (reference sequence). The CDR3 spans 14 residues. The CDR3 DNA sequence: TGTGCCAGCAGCCTTAGGTGGGGTGGGGAGACCCAGTACTTC. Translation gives CASSLRWGGETQYF. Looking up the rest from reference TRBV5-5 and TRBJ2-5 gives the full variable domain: DAGVTQSPTHLIKTRGQQVTLRCSPISGHKSVSWYQQVLGQGPQFIFQYYEKEERGRGNFPDRFSARQFPNYSSELNVNALLLGDSALYLCASSLRWGGETQYFGPGTRLLVL.

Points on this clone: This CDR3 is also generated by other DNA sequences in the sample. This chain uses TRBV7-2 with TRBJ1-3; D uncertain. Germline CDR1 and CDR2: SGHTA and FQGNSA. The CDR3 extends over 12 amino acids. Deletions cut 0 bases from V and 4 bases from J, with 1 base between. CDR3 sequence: CASSLAGNTIYF. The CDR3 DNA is TGTGCCAGCAGCTTAGCCGGAAACACCATATATTTT.

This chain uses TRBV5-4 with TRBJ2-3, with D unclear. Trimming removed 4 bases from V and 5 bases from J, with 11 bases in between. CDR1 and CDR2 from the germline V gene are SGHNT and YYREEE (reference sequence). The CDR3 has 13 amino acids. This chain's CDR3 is CASSASQGDTQYF. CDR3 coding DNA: TGTGCCAGCAGCGCCTCTCAAGGAGATACGCAGTATTTT.

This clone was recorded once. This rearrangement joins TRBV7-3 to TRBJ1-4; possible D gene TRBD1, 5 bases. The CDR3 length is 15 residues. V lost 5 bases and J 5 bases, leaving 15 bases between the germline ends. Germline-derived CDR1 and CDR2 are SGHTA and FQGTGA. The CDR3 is CASSPAGTGNEKLFF. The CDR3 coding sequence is TGTGCCAGCAGCCCCGCAGGGACTGGGAATGAAAAACTGTTTTTT. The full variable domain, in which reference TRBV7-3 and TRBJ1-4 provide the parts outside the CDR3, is GAGVSQTPSNKVTEKGKYVELRCDPISGHTALYWYRQSLGQGPEFLIYFQGTGAADDSGLPNDRFFAVRPEGSVSTLKIQRTERGDSAVYLCASSPAGTGNEKLFFGSGTQLSVL.

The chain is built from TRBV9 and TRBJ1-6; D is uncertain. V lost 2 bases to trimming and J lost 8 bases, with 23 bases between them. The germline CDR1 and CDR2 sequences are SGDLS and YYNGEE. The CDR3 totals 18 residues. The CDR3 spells CASSVQPRGLGRDSPLHF. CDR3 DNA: TGTGCCAGCAGCGTTCAGCCTCGTGGCCTCGGAAGGGATTCACCCCTCCACTTT.

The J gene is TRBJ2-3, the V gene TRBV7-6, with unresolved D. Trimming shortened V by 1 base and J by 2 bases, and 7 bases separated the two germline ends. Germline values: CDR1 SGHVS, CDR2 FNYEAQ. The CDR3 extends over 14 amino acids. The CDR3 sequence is CASSLGTLTDTQYF. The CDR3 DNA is TGTGCCAGCAGCTTAGGGACCCTCACAGATACGCAGTATTTT.

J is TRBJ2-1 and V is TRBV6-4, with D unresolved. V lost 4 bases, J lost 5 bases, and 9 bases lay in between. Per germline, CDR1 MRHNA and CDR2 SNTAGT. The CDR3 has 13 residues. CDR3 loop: CASSADENNEQFF. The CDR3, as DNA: TGTGCCAGCAGTGCGGACGAGAACAATGAGCAGTTCTTC.

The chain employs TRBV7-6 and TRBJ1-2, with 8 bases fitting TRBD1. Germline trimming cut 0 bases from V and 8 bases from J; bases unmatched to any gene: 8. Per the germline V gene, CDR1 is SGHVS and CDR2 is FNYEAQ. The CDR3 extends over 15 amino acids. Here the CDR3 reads CASSLAGQGARGYTF. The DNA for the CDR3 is TGTGCCAGCAGCTTAGCAGGGCAGGGGGCGCGGGGCTACACCTTC.

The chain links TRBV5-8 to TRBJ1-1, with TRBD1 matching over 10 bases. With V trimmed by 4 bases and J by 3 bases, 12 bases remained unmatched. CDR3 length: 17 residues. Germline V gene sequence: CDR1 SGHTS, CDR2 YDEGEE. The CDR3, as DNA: TGTGCCAGCAGCCCGGCGAGACAGGGGGCAGGATACACTGAAGCTTTCTTT. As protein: CASSPARQGAGYTEAFF.

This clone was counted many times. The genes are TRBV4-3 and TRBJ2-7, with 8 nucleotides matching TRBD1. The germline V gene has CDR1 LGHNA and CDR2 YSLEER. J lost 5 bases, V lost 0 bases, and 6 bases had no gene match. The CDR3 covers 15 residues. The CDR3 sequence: CASSQDGGTGNEQYF. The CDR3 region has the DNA TGCGCCAGCAGCCAAGATGGAGGGACAGGCAACGAGCAGTACTTC.

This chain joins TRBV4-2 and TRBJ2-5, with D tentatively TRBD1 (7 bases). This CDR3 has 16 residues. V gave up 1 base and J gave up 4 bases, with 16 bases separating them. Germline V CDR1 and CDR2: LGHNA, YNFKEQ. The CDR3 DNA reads TGTGCCAGCAGCCAAGTCGGAGGGGGCGAACGAGAGACCCAGTACTTC. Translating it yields CASSQVGGGERETQYF.

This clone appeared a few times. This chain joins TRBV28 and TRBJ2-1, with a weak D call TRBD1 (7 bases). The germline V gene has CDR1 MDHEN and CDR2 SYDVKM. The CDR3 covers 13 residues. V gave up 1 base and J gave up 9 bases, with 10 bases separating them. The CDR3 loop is CASSLSGGGEQFF. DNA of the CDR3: TGTGCCAGCAGTTTATCAGGGGGAGGTGAGCAGTTCTTC.

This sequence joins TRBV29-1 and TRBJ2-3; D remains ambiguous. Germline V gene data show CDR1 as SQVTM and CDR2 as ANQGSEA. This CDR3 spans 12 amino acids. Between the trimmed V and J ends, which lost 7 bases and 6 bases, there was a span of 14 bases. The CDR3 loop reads CSGVELSDTQYF. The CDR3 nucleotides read TGCAGCGGGGTGGAGTTATCGGATACGCAGTATTTT.

Written as DNA, the CDR3 is TGTGCCAGCAGCTTAGCGCAGGTTTCGGAGCCCCAGCATTTT. It is translated as CASSLAQVSEPQHF. The chain carries TRBV7-2 and TRBJ1-5; no reliable D call. CDR1 SGHTA and CDR2 FQGNSA come from the germline V gene. The CDR3 extends over 14 amino acids. The V end lost 0 bases, the J end lost 8 bases, and 11 bases lay between the germline ends.

The CDR3 nucleotides are TGTGCCAGCAGTTTAAATGGGGGCCACGAGCAGTACTTC. This translates into CASSLNGGHEQYF. The chain is built from TRBV28 and TRBJ2-7; D may be TRBD1 (6 bases). Trimming removed 2 bases at V and 5 bases at J, with 10 bases between. There are 13 residues in the CDR3. CDR1 and CDR2 (germline): MDHEN, SYDVKM.

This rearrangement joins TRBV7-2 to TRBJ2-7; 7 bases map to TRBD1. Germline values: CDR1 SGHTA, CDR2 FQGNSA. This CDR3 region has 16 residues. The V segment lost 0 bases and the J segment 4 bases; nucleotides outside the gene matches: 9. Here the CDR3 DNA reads TGTGCCAGCAGCTTAGCGTATGGGACAGACAGTTACGAGCAGTACTTC. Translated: CASSLAYGTDSYEQYF.

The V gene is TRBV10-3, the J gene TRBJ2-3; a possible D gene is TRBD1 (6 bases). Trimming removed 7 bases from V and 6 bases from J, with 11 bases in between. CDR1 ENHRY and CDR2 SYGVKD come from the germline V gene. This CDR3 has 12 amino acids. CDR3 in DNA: TGTGCCATCACTGGGGACACGGATACGCAGTATTTT. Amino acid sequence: CAITGDTDTQYF.

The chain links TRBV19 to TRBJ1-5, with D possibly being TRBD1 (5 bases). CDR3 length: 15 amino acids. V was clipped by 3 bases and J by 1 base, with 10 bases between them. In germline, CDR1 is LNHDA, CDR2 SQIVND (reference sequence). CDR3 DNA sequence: TGTGCCAGTAGTATGGGGCCGCGGAGCAATCAGCCCCAGCATTTT. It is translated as CASSMGPRSNQPQHF.

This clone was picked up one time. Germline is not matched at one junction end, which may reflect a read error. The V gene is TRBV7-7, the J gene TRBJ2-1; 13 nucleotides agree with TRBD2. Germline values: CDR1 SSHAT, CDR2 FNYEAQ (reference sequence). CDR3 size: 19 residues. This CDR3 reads CASSFIPSRTSGGYNEQFF. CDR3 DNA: TGTGCTAGCAGCTTTATCCCATCCCGGACTAGCGGGGGATACAATGAGCAGTTCTTC.